This T cell receptor (beta chain) was identified during a study of blood T cell repertoires in COVID-19. The overall study: COVID-19 samples, acute and convalescent, were from the United States, Italy and Spain. T cells, B-cell-depleted T cells, or PBMCs provided the cDNA or gDNA that served as material.

Original processing methods: By means of reference gene primer amplification, nucleated cell counts were estimated. The protocol was immunoSEQ multiplex PCR, while the TCRdb copy is restricted to in-frame clones and leaves out a portion. That table is the source of V, J and clone size, and D and trimming were worked out from the DNA. Among under 200,000 clones listed, around three quarters were seen once. The V gene's germline CDR1 is SGHRS and CDR2 YFSETQ. Trimming cost V 2 bases and J 4 bases; bases outside gene matches: 6. CDR3 size: 15 residues. The chain links TRBV5-1 to TRBJ1-1; 9 bases align to TRBD1. Sequenced input: peripheral blood. The receptor's source is a man in his 70s with active or convalescent COVID-19. CDR3 residues: CASSFVMTGGTEAFF. CDR3 in DNA: TGCGCCAGCAGCTTCGTTATGACAGGGGGCACTGAAGCTTTCTTT.